The 21 T cell receptor beta chains below were found in one sample sequenced in a study of cytomegalovirus exposure and HLA in healthy donors. The primer mix had 60 Vbeta and 13 Jbeta primers. Profiled with immunoSEQ multiplex PCR; TCRdb holds only in-frame clones, not every one. The sample has roughly 120,000 clones; roughly 79% are singletons. Sequenced material: PBMCs. The origin of the receptors is a woman in her 30s in good health and CMV-seronegative.

V is TRBV7-9 and J is TRBJ2-7, with D possibly being TRBD2 (5 bases). The CDR3 runs 11 residues. Germline V gene data show CDR1 as SEHNR and CDR2 as FQNEAQ (reference sequence). Deletions cut 8 bases from V and 3 bases from J, with 8 bases between. The chain's CDR3 is CASGRGYEQYF. For the CDR3, the DNA is TGTGCCAGCGGGAGAGGCTACGAGCAGTACTTC.

The chain couples TRBV23-1 to TRBJ2-4; 7 bases agree with TRBD2. TRBV23-1 is an ORF, and what it does is uncertain. This CDR3 comprises 15 residues. The V segment lost 4 bases and the J segment 6 bases; nucleotides outside the gene matches: 9. CDR3 DNA: TGCGCCAGCAGTCCCGGGGGGTCCACCGGAAACATTCAGTACTTC. It specifies CASSPGGSTGNIQYF.

The chain combines TRBV4-3 with TRBJ2-7, with 8 bases fitting TRBD2. The trim removed 3 bases at V and 2 bases at J, leaving 12 bases unmatched. Germline CDR1 is LGHNA and CDR2 is YSLEER. This CDR3 is 17 amino acids long. In DNA form, the CDR3 reads TGCGCCAGCAGCCAGGGGGTACTAGCGGTTCCACCCTACGAGCAGTACTTC. Amino acids: CASSQGVLAVPPYEQYF.

This chain links TRBV19 with TRBJ1-5; no definite D call. The CDR3 has 13 amino acids. CDR1 and CDR2 from the germline V gene are LNHDA and SQIVND (reference sequence). Trimming shortened V by 3 bases and J by 4 bases, and 7 bases separated the two germline ends. DNA for the CDR3: TGTGCCAGTAGTATTTACGGGAATCAGCCCCAGCATTTT. Its protein is CASSIYGNQPQHF.

CDR3 DNA sequence: TGTGCCAGCAGCTTGGCCGACAGGGGGGACACTGAAGCTTTCTTT. This codes for CASSLADRGDTEAFF. The chain joins TRBV5-8 to TRBJ1-1, with 9 bases fitting TRBD1. Germline values: CDR1 SGHTS, CDR2 YDEGEE. V lost 0 bases to trimming and J lost 3 bases; unmatched junction nucleotides: 3. The CDR3 consists of 15 residues.

V usage is TRBV28 and J usage is TRBJ2-1, with TRBD2 as a possible D gene (5 bases). V shed 8 bases and J shed 2 bases, with 10 bases lying between them. Germline assignment: CDR1 MDHEN and CDR2 SYDVKM. The CDR3 runs to 13 residues. CDR3: CASDGSTYNEQFF. CDR3 bases: TGTGCCAGCGATGGGAGTACCTACAATGAGCAGTTCTTC.

This clone was counted between two and nine times. This rearrangement joins TRBV4-3 to TRBJ2-1; 14 bases fit TRBD2. From germline, CDR1 is LGHNA and CDR2 YSLEER. With 1 base clipped from V and 8 bases from J, the junction kept 7 bases outside the gene matches. The CDR3 is made up of 17 amino acids. CDR3 region: CASSQGARTSGRHEQFF. The CDR3 DNA sequence: TGCGCCAGCAGCCAAGGGGCAAGGACTAGCGGGAGGCATGAGCAGTTCTTC.

The chain employs TRBV18 and TRBJ2-7; TRBD2 agrees at 8 bases. With V trimmed by 5 bases and J by 0 bases, 6 bases remained unmatched. CDR3 length: 15 residues. Germline CDR1 reads KGHSH; CDR2 reads LQKENI. CDR3 loop: CASSKAGDLSYEQYF. The CDR3 DNA sequence: TGTGCCAGCTCAAAAGCGGGAGACCTCTCCTACGAGCAGTACTTC.

A single count supports this clone. This chain uses TRBV4-3 with TRBJ2-5; unclear D gene. The CDR3 loop spans 13 amino acids. The ends were cut back, 3 bases at V and 5 bases at J, with 10 bases in the middle. Germline CDR1 LGHNA, CDR2 YSLEER. CDR3 sequence (DNA): TGCGCCAGCAGCCAGAGGCATGGGGAGACCCAGTACTTC. It is translated as CASSQRHGETQYF.

The chain employs TRBV28 and TRBJ2-3; 7 bases line up with TRBD1. V dropped 6 bases and J dropped 2; count of bases not matched to a gene: 5. Germline loops: CDR1 MDHEN, CDR2 SYDVKM. The length of the CDR3 is 14 residues. Written as DNA, the CDR3 is TGTGCCAGCAGCCCAGACAGGGACACAGATACGCAGTATTTT. Protein sequence: CASSPDRDTDTQYF.

The V and J genes are TRBV28 and TRBJ2-7, with 7 positions matching TRBD2. V shed 8 bases and J 2 bases; nucleotides not matched to a gene: 3. The germline gives CDR1 MDHEN, CDR2 SYDVKM. This CDR3 region has 12 residues. Here the CDR3 reads CASRRGTYEQYF. The CDR3 region has the DNA TGTGCCAGCCGGCGGGGGACCTACGAGCAGTACTTC.

The V call is TRBV27, the J call TRBJ2-4; TRBD2 might be the D (5 bases). Trimming stripped 6 bases from V and 0 bases from J, with 12 bases between. This CDR3 is 15 amino acids long. Germline V lookup: CDR1 MNHEY, CDR2 SMNVEV (reference sequence). The CDR3 nucleotides read TGTGCCAGCAGCTCTAGCCGACTAGCCAAAAACATTCAGTACTTC. This sequence encodes CASSSSRLAKNIQYF.

V and J are TRBV4-3 and TRBJ1-1; a possible D gene is TRBD1 (5 bases). This CDR3 has 20 amino acids. Germline V gene lookup returns CDR1 LGHNA and CDR2 YSLEER. V lost 2 bases and J lost 1, with 26 bases in between. The CDR3 here is CASSQRLDRTGTVSNTEAFF. In DNA form, the CDR3 reads TGCGCCAGCAGCCAAAGATTGGACCGGACGGGGACTGTATCGAACACTGAAGCTTTCTTT.

V gene TRBV14 combines with J gene TRBJ2-7, with D possibly being TRBD2 (5 bases). Per germline, CDR1 SGHDN and CDR2 FVKESK. V lost 0 bases and J lost 5, with 17 bases in between. The CDR3 is 16 residues long. CDR3 nucleotides: TGTGCCAGCAGCCAAGAAAGAGGTATGAGGGTGGACGAGCAGTACTTC. Amino acid sequence: CASSQERGMRVDEQYF. Filled out from reference TRBV14 and TRBJ2-7, the complete variable domain reads EAGVTQFPSHSVIEKGQTVTLRCDPISGHDNLYWYRRVMGKEIKFLLHFVKESKQDESGMPNNRFLAERTGGTYSTLKVQPAELEDSGVYFCASSQERGMRVDEQYFGPGTRLTVT.

The rearrangement joins TRBV9 to TRBJ1-2; TRBD1 matches 8 bases. Per the germline V gene, CDR1 is SGDLS and CDR2 is YYNGEE. The junction had 10 bases not matched to a gene; V was cut back by 3 bases and J by 6 bases. The CDR3 is 15 residues long. The CDR3 sequence: CASSATRQGRDGYTF. The CDR3 DNA reads TGTGCCAGCAGCGCCACTCGACAGGGGCGGGATGGCTACACCTTC.

V gene TRBV28 combines with J gene TRBJ2-3; TRBD1 might be the D (7 bases). Germline CDR1 and CDR2: MDHEN and SYDVKM. Trimming left V 3 bases short and J 1 base short, with 8 bases between. The CDR3 is 14 residues long. The CDR3 region has the DNA TGTGCCAGCAGTTTCAGGGGGGGCACAGATACGCAGTATTTT. It codes for CASSFRGGTDTQYF. Using reference TRBV28 and TRBJ2-3 for the parts outside the CDR3, the full variable domain is DVKVTQSSRYLVKRTGEKVFLECVQDMDHENMFWYRQDPGLGLRLIYFSYDVKMKEKGDIPEGYSVSREKKERFSLILESASTNQTSMYLCASSFRGGTDTQYFGPGTRLTVL.

V gene TRBV28 combines with J gene TRBJ1-5; TRBD1 is a possible D gene (5 bases). The CDR3 loop spans 14 amino acids. The germline gives CDR1 MDHEN, CDR2 SYDVKM. Trimming took 5 bases from V and 3 from J, leaving 11 bases between them. The CDR3 protein is CASSPRQYNQPQHF. The CDR3 bases are TGTGCCAGCAGTCCCCGACAGTACAATCAGCCCCAGCATTTT.

The chain joins TRBV19 to TRBJ2-7, with 10 bases aligning to TRBD2. After removal of 5 bases from V and 5 bases from J, the junction contained 9 bases not matched to a gene. The CDR3 sequence is 15 residues long. The germline V gene encodes CDR1 LNHDA and CDR2 SQIVND (reference sequence). CDR3 residues: CASSLSSGSRNEQYF. The DNA of the CDR3 is TGTGCCAGTAGTTTATCTAGCGGGAGCAGGAACGAGCAGTACTTC.

This clone was recorded a few times. The CDR3: CASSQQTSGSRTQYF. The CDR3 region has the DNA TGTGCCAGCAGTCAGCAGACTAGCGGGAGTCGGACCCAGTACTTC. The genes are TRBV28 and TRBJ2-5, with 12 bases matching TRBD2. The germline CDR1 and CDR2 sequences are MDHEN and SYDVKM. V was pared by 5 bases and J by 7 bases, with 8 bases of the junction left unmatched. The CDR3 loop spans 15 amino acids.

The V gene is TRBV5-4, the J gene TRBJ2-5; 8 bases fit TRBD1. Germline V gene data show CDR1 as SGHNT and CDR2 as YYREEE (reference sequence). Germline trimming cut 4 bases from V and 7 bases from J; bases unmatched to any gene: 12. CDR3 size: 15 residues. The chain's CDR3 is CASSPRDRTGGTQYF. The CDR3 DNA follows: TGTGCCAGCAGCCCGAGGGACAGGACCGGGGGGACCCAGTACTTC.

The chain couples TRBV13 to TRBJ2-2, with 11 bases lining up with TRBD1. Trimming took 9 bases from V and 4 from J; bases not matched to a gene: 7. Germline CDR1 is PRHDT and CDR2 is FYEKMQ (reference sequence). This CDR3 comprises 15 residues. CDR3 amino acids: CASGGQGAGTGELFF. In nucleotides, the CDR3 is TGTGCCAGTGGCGGACAGGGGGCAGGCACCGGGGAGCTGTTTTTT.